The source of this T cell receptor (beta chain) is a study of blood T cells in healthy people across ages. Sample-barcoded 5' priming and a J-beta primer mix drove a second PCR of roughly 6 to 12 cycles. MiXCR, applied by TCRdb to the 5' RACE reads, yields one record per CDR3 protein. Of some 750,000 distinct CDR3 sequences detected, 22% appear once; the ten largest clones hold about 22%. Sequences were obtained from blood. The receptor was derived from a man between 65 and 85 years old in good health.

CDR3 residues: CSAKTNRENIQYF. CDR3 in DNA: TGCAGTGCTAAGACTAATCGCGAAAACATTCAGTACTTC. This chain joins TRBV20-1 and TRBJ2-4, with TRBD2 as a possible D gene (5 bases). The CDR3 extends over 13 amino acids. Germline loops: CDR1 DFQATT, CDR2 SNEGSKA (reference sequence). V gave up 4 bases and J gave up 5 bases, with 12 bases separating them.